The 24 T cell receptor beta chains listed next were all sequenced from one sample in a study of cytomegalovirus exposure and HLA in healthy donors. This PCR relied on a set of 60 Vbeta primers and 13 Jbeta primers. Libraries were prepared by immunoSEQ multiplex PCR; TCRdb keeps only in-frame clonotypes and omits some of them. The profile shows roughly 100,000 clones, around three quarters of them singletons. Sequences were obtained from PBMCs. These receptors were taken from a woman aged 35 to 49 in good health and CMV-seronegative.

The genes are TRBV28 and TRBJ2-1, with D tentatively TRBD1 (6 bases). The CDR3 sequence is 18 residues long. Between the trimmed V and J ends, which lost 0 bases and 7 bases, there was a span of 22 bases. Germline assignment: CDR1 MDHEN and CDR2 SYDVKM. The chain's CDR3 is CASSLWPSAGEVVNEQFF. The CDR3 DNA follows: TGTGCCAGCAGTTTATGGCCTTCGGCAGGGGAAGTTGTGAATGAGCAGTTCTTC.

The V gene is TRBV6-5, the J gene TRBJ2-7; TRBD2 matches 7 bases. CDR3 length equals 14 residues. Germline-derived CDR1 and CDR2 are MNHEY and SVGAGI. After removal of 6 bases from V and 2 bases from J, the junction contained 7 bases not matched to a gene. CDR3 loop: CASSYRGETYEQYF. The CDR3 coding sequence is TGTGCCAGCAGCTATCGGGGGGAGACCTACGAGCAGTACTTC.

The V call is TRBV9, the J call TRBJ2-3; tentative D call: TRBD2 (6 bases). V dropped 7 bases and J dropped 1 base, with 16 bases sitting between them. Per germline, CDR1 SGDLS and CDR2 YYNGEE. The CDR3 sequence is 15 residues long. This CDR3 is CASGDRERGTDTQYF. CDR3 DNA sequence: TGTGCCAGCGGGGATCGGGAGCGAGGCACAGATACGCAGTATTTT.

The rearrangement uses TRBV19 and TRBJ2-1; TRBD1 matches at 7 bases. The V segment lost 6 bases and the J segment 5 bases; nucleotides outside the gene matches: 10. This CDR3 is 15 amino acids long. Germline assignment: CDR1 LNHDA and CDR2 SQIVND (reference sequence). The CDR3 DNA reads TGTGCCAGTAGCCTCCTGCAGGGGGAACACAATGAGCAGTTCTTC. Its protein is CASSLLQGEHNEQFF.

The chain links TRBV5-6 to TRBJ1-1, with TRBD1 identical over 7 bases. The CDR3 is 16 amino acids. The germline CDR1 and CDR2 sequences are SGHDT and YYEEEE. The V segment lost 3 bases and the J segment 1 base; nucleotides outside the gene matches: 9. The CDR3 reads CASSSLAGGRNTEAFF. CDR3 DNA: TGTGCCAGCAGCTCTCTAGCAGGGGGAAGGAACACTGAAGCTTTCTTT.

This chain links TRBV18 with TRBJ1-5; D is unclear. Germline V gene sequence: CDR1 KGHSH, CDR2 LQKENI. The CDR3 covers 14 residues. V lost 3 bases to trimming and J lost 0 bases, with 6 bases between them. The CDR3 here is CASSPSFSNQPQHF. The DNA of the CDR3 is TGTGCCAGCTCACCTTCCTTTAGCAATCAGCCCCAGCATTTT.

The V gene is TRBV7-2, the J gene TRBJ1-5, with a weak D call TRBD1 (6 bases). V lost 3 bases and J 6 bases, leaving 15 bases between the germline ends. This CDR3 has 15 amino acids. CDR1 SGHTA and CDR2 FQGNSA come from the germline V gene. The CDR3 loop reads CASSFSSGTSQPQHF. The CDR3 region has the DNA TGTGCCAGCAGCTTTAGTTCCGGGACAAGTCAGCCCCAGCATTTT.

The gene calls are TRBV28 and TRBJ1-1, with 7 bases that match TRBD1. The CDR3 runs 15 residues. Germline V CDR1 and CDR2: MDHEN, SYDVKM. V was pared by 7 bases and J by 0 bases, with 8 bases of the junction left unmatched. DNA for the CDR3: TGTGCCAGCACCACACCCGGACAGGTGAACACTGAAGCTTTCTTT. Amino acid sequence: CASTTPGQVNTEAFF.

The J gene is TRBJ2-1, the V gene TRBV29-1; tentatively, D is TRBD2 (6 bases). The CDR3 runs 12 residues. V lost 6 bases and J lost 3, with 9 bases in between. Germline loops: CDR1 SQVTM, CDR2 ANQGSEA. DNA of the CDR3: TGCAGCGTCGGGGGATTCTACAATGAGCAGTTCTTC. It yields the protein CSVGGFYNEQFF.

The chain joins TRBV10-1 to TRBJ2-3; D gene unclear. The V gene lost 5 bases and the J gene lost 0 bases, with 6 bases spanning the gap. Germline CDR1 reads WNHNN; CDR2 reads SYGVQD (reference sequence). This CDR3 region has 13 residues. CDR3 DNA sequence: TGCGCCAGCAGTCCCGGGAGCACAGATACGCAGTATTTT. Translated, it gives CASSPGSTDTQYF.

This CDR3 is CASSFYEAGEQYF. The CDR3 DNA is TGTGCCAGCAGTTTCTACGAGGCGGGCGAGCAGTACTTC. The V gene is TRBV27, the J gene TRBJ2-7; the D gene is possibly TRBD2 (5 bases). Trimming took off 3 bases at V and 6 bases at J, with 12 bases between the two ends. The CDR3 has 13 residues. The germline CDR1 and CDR2 sequences are MNHEY and SMNVEV (reference sequence).

The chain has TRBV30 and TRBJ2-7; tentatively, D is TRBD1 (6 bases). Germline CDR1 and CDR2: GTSNPN and SVGIG (reference sequence). V was pared by 0 bases and J by 2 bases, with 11 bases between. The CDR3 consists of 14 residues. CDR3 in amino acids: CAWSVGDTTYEQYF. The CDR3 bases are TGTGCCTGGAGTGTCGGGGACACCACCTACGAGCAGTACTTC.

The chain links TRBV30 to TRBJ1-3; possible D gene TRBD1, 5 bases. The germline gives CDR1 GTSNPN, CDR2 SVGIG (reference sequence). This CDR3 comprises 14 residues. The V end lost 5 bases, the J end lost 1 base, and 12 bases lay between the germline ends. CDR3 nucleotide sequence: TGTGCCTGGGGTGACGGGGGATCTGGAAACACCATATATTTT. Its protein product is CAWGDGGSGNTIYF.

The J gene is TRBJ1-2, the V gene TRBV11-2; 9 positions agree with TRBD1. This CDR3 spans 13 amino acids. Germline CDR1 reads SGHAT; CDR2 reads FQNNGV. Trimming took 6 bases from V and 6 from J; bases not matched to a gene: 5. CDR3 nucleotide sequence: TGTGCCAGCAGTTTTACAGGGGGCCATGGCTACACCTTC. It codes for CASSFTGGHGYTF.

This chain links TRBV19 with TRBJ2-2, with TRBD2 as a possible D gene (6 bases). V lost 2 bases and J lost 1, with 11 bases in between. Germline values: CDR1 LNHDA, CDR2 SQIVND (reference sequence). CDR3 size: 16 residues. Here the CDR3 reads CASSISGTLNTGELFF. CDR3 coding DNA: TGTGCCAGTAGTATATCCGGGACTTTGAACACCGGGGAGCTGTTTTTT.

The chain joins TRBV4-1 to TRBJ2-1; D may be TRBD1 (5 bases). The CDR3 is 16 amino acids. The germline V and J ends were trimmed by 3 bases and 5 bases, with 17 bases remaining between them. CDR1 is MGHRA and CDR2 is YSYEKL in the germline V gene. The CDR3 DNA sequence: TGCGCCAGCAGCCAGGGCAGGGCAATTTCGGACAATGAGCAGTTCTTC. This encodes CASSQGRAISDNEQFF.

The chain links TRBV18 to TRBJ1-2; D is possibly TRBD1 (6 bases). The germline gives CDR1 KGHSH, CDR2 LQKENI. Trimming removed 2 bases from V and 0 bases from J, with 10 bases in between. CDR3 length: 15 amino acids. CDR3 bases: TGTGCCAGCTCACCAGGACAGTTTACTAACTATGGCTACACCTTC. This sequence encodes CASSPGQFTNYGYTF.

The chain combines TRBV6-6 with TRBJ2-7, with D perhaps matching TRBD1 (6 bases). CDR1 and CDR2 (germline): MNHNY, SVGAGI (reference sequence). CDR3 size: 14 residues. The V gene lost 7 bases and the J gene lost 2 bases, with 15 bases spanning the gap. In nucleotides, the CDR3 is TGTGCCAGCACCTTCCGGGACAAAACCTACGAGCAGTACTTC. Translating it yields CASTFRDKTYEQYF.

The chain recombines TRBV10-1 with TRBJ2-7; D uncertain. V was pared by 5 bases and J by 5 bases, with 22 bases between. The CDR3 has 16 amino acids. Germline V gene data show CDR1 as WNHNN and CDR2 as SYGVQD (reference sequence). The CDR3 sequence is CASSPAKGDLTHEQYF. The CDR3 DNA is TGCGCCAGCAGTCCTGCTAAAGGAGATTTAACCCACGAGCAGTACTTC.

The genes are TRBV7-2 and TRBJ1-6, with 9 positions matching TRBD1. V trimming: 5 bases; J trimming: 9 bases; junction bases outside the gene matches: 5. The CDR3 is 14 amino acids. The V gene's germline CDR1 is SGHTA and CDR2 FQGNSA. The CDR3 reads CASSPGDRASPLHF. The CDR3 region has the DNA TGTGCCAGCAGCCCTGGGGACAGGGCTTCACCCCTCCACTTT.

V gene TRBV10-3 combines with J gene TRBJ1-3; D gene unclear. Trimming took 7 bases from V and 2 from J, leaving 9 bases between them. The CDR3 consists of 13 residues. CDR1 and CDR2 (germline): ENHRY, SYGVKD. The CDR3 protein is CAITRGAGNTIYF. The CDR3 nucleotides read TGTGCCATCACCCGAGGCGCTGGAAACACCATATATTTT.

The genes are TRBV30 and TRBJ2-7; maybe TRBD2 (5 bases). V lost 8 bases and J 3 bases, leaving 20 bases between the germline ends. The germline V gene encodes CDR1 GTSNPN and CDR2 SVGIG (reference sequence). This CDR3 has 14 residues. The CDR3 DNA is TGTGCCGGCAGACGAGGAGGCCCCAGCTACGAGCAGTACTTC. It encodes CAGRRGGPSYEQYF.

The J gene is TRBJ1-4, the V gene TRBV1. TRBV1 is an annotated pseudogene. The length of the CDR3 is 17 residues. CDR3 nucleotides: TGCACCAGCAGCCAAGACCCCACTCTCCGGGATCCTGAAAAACTGTTTTTT. It codes for CTSSQDPTLRDPEKLFF.

This clone was detected once. This rearrangement joins TRBV10-2 to TRBJ2-3; 7 nucleotides match TRBD1. The CDR3 consists of 16 residues. Germline V lookup: CDR1 WSHSY, CDR2 SAAADI. V gave up 6 bases and J gave up 0 bases; unmatched junction bases: 9. The CDR3 loop reads CASRDRAPLSTDTQYF. CDR3 DNA: TGCGCCAGCAGAGACAGGGCCCCTCTTAGCACAGATACGCAGTATTTT.